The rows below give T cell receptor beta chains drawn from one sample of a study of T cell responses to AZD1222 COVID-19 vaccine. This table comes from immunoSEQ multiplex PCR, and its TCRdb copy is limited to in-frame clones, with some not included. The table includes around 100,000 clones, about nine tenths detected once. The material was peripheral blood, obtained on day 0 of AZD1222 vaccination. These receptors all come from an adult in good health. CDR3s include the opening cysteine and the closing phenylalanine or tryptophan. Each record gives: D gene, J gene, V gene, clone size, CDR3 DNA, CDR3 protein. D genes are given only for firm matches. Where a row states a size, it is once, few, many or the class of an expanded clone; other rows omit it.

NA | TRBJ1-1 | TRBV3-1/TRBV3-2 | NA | TGTGCCAGCAGCCAAGAGAGGGAAACTGAAGCTTTCTTT | CASSQERETEAFF
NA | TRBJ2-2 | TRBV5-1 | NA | TGCGCCAGCAGCGGAGGACAGCCCTCGAACACCGGGGAGCTGTTTTTT | CASSGGQPSNTGELFF
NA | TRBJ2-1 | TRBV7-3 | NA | TGTGCCAGCAGCTTCGGAAGTGGGGGGGCTCACAATGAGCAGTTCTTC | CASSFGSGGAHNEQFF
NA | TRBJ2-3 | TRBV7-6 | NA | TGTGCCAGCAGCTTAGTCGATGATACGCAGTATTTT | CASSLVDDTQYF
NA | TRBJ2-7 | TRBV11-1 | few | TGTGCCAGCAGCCACAGGGCCGGGTACTACGAGCAGTACTTC | CASSHRAGYYEQYF
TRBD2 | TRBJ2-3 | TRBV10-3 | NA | TGTGCCATCAGTAATATAGCGGGGGGTAGCACAGATACGCAGTATTTT | CAISNIAGGSTDTQYF
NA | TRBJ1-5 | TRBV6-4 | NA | TGTGCCAGCAGTGACCCACAGGCGGGTCAGCCCCAGCATTTT | CASSDPQAGQPQHF
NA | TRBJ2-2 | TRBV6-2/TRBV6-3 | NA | TGTGCCAGCAGCGTCGTACGGCCTGACACCGGGGAGCTGTTTTTT | CASSVVRPDTGELFF
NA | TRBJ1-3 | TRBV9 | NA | TGTGCCAGCAGCGGAACAGGGCGCGGAAACACCATATATTTT | CASSGTGRGNTIYF
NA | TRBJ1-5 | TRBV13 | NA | TGTGCCAGCAGCTTAGGCGGGGCAGGGGTGGGCAATCAGCCCCAGCATTTT | CASSLGGAGVGNQPQHF
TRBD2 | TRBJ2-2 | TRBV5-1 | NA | TGCGCCACCAGCTCGACTCTAGCGGGGGGGCTCACCGGGGAGCTGTTTTTT | CATSSTLAGGLTGELFF
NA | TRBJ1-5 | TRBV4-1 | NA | TGCGCCAGCAGCCAAGACTGGGACGAAAACTATAGCAATCAGCCCCAGCATTTT | CASSQDWDENYSNQPQHF
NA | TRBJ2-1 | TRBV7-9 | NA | TGTGCCAGCAGCTTAGCCGGTAGCCACAATGAGCAGTTCTTC | CASSLAGSHNEQFF
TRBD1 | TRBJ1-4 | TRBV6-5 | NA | TGTGCCAGCAGTACGGACAGGGACGAAAAACTGTTTTTT | CASSTDRDEKLFF
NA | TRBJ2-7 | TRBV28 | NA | TGTGCCAGCCCCCCGCCAGGCGGCTCCTACGAGCAGTACTTC | CASPPPGGSYEQYF
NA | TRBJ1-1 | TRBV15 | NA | TGTGCCACCAGCAGAGTTCACAGGGAACCTCCTGAAGCTTTCTTT | CATSRVHREPPEAFF
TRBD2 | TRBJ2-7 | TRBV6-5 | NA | TGTGCCAGCAGCAGGGGACTAGCGGGGACCGAGCAGTACTTC | CASSRGLAGTEQYF
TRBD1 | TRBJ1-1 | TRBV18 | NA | TGTGCCAGCTCACCAAAAATAGCGGGACAGGGGTTAACTGAAGCTTTCTTT | CASSPKIAGQGLTEAFF
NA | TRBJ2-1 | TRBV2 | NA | TGTGCCAGCAGTGCAGTTCAGTACAATGAGCAGTTCTTC | CASSAVQYNEQFF
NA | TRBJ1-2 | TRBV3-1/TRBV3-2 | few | TGTGCCAGCAGCCCGGGACGGAGACTATATGGCTACACCTTC | CASSPGRRLYGYTF
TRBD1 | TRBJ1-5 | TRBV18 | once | TGTGCCAGCTCACTGACAGGGGGAAGCAATCAGCCCCAGCATTTT | CASSLTGGSNQPQHF
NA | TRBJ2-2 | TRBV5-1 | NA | TGCGCCAGCAGCTTGGATTCTTTGGGGGGCTCCGGGGAGCTGTTTTTT | CASSLDSLGGSGELFF
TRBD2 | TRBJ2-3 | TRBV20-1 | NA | TGCAGTGCTAGTTTCGTGAGCGGGGGGGCCTTGACAGATACGCAGTATTTT | CSASFVSGGALTDTQYF
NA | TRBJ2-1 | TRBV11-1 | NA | TGTGCCAGCAGCCCCCATAACAATGAGCAGTTCTTC | CASSPHNNEQFF
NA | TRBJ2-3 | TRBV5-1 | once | TGCGCCAGCAGCTTGTCACAGCGGGGCACAGATACGCAGTATTTT | CASSLSQRGTDTQYF
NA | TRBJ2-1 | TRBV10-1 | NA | TGCGCCAGCAGTGACCTTGGAACTAGTGGGGGACCGGATGAGCAGTTCTTC | CASSDLGTSGGPDEQFF
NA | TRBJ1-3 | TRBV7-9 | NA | TGTGCCAGCAGCTTCCGGGGAGCTGGAAACACCATATATTTT | CASSFRGAGNTIYF
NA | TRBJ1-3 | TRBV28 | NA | TGTGCCAGCAGTTTAGGGGACTATTTGGACACCATATATTTT | CASSLGDYLDTIYF
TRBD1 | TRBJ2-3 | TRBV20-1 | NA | TGCAGTGCTAGTGAGGGGGGACAGGGAACAGATACGCAGTATTTT | CSASEGGQGTDTQYF
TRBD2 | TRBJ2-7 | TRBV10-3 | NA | TGTGCCATCAACTCCGGGAGGGCCTACGAGCAGTACTTC | CAINSGRAYEQYF
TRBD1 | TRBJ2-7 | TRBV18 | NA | TGTGCCAGCTCACGGGGACAGGGGAGGGACGAGCAGTACTTC | CASSRGQGRDEQYF
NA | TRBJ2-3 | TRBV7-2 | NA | TGTGCCAGCAGCTTACTAAATACGCAGTATTTT | CASSLLNTQYF
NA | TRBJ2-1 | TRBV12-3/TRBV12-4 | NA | TGTGCCAGCAACACAGGGTTGGACAATGAGCAGTTCTTC | CASNTGLDNEQFF
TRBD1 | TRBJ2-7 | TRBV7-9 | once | TGTGCCAGCAGCCCCGGGACAGGAGAGCAGTACTTC | CASSPGTGEQYF
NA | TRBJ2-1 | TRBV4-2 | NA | TGTGCCAGCAGCCAAGAGATCCCCTACAATGAGCAGTTCTTC | CASSQEIPYNEQFF
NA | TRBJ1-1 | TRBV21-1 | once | TGTGCCAGCAGCCCACCGGACAGGAACACTGAAGCTTTCTTT | CASSPPDRNTEAFF
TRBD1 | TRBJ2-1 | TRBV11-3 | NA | TGTGCCAGCAGCCCCGGGACAGGGGTTGAGCAGTTCTTC | CASSPGTGVEQFF
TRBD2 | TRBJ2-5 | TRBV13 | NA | TGTGCCAGCAGCTTAGTGGGGAAAGCGGGGCATATGACCCAGTACTTC | CASSLVGKAGHMTQYF
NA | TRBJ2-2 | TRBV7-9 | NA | TGTGCCAGCAGCCCGCAGGAATACGCGAACACCGGGGAGCTGTTTTTT | CASSPQEYANTGELFF
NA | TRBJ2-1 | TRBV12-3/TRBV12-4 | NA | TGTGCCAGCAGGGAGAGGGGGTGGAATGAGCAGTTCTTC | CASRERGWNEQFF
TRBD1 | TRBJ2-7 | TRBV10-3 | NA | TGTGCCATCAGCCCGGGACAGGCCTCCTACGAGCAGTACTTC | CAISPGQASYEQYF
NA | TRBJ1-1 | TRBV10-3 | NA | TGTGCCATCAGTGATTCCAGCGGGACTGAAGCTTTCTTT | CAISDSSGTEAFF
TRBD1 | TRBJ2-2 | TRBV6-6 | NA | TGTGCCAGCAGTATCCAGGGGGCGCACGGGGAGCTGTTTTTT | CASSIQGAHGELFF
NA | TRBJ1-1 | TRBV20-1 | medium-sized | TGCAGTGCTAGAAAGGGCACTGAAGCTTTCTTT | CSARKGTEAFF
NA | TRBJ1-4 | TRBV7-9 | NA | TGTGCCAGCAGCGAGGGACATCGAAATGAAAAACTGTTTTTT | CASSEGHRNEKLFF
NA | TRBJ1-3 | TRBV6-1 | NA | TGTGCCAGCAGTGAAGTGTTCTCTGGAAACACCATATATTTT | CASSEVFSGNTIYF
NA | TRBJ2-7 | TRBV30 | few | TGTGCCTGGAGTGTACAGGGGGGGACCTACGAGCAGTACTTC | CAWSVQGGTYEQYF
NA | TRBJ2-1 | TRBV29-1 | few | TGCAGCGTTCGGCCGGCAGCCTACAATGAGCAGTTCTTC | CSVRPAAYNEQFF
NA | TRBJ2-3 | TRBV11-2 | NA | TGTGCCAGCAAGATAACAGATACGCAGTATTTT | CASKITDTQYF
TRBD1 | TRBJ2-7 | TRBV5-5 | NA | TGTGCCAGCAGCGCCAACAGGGGGCTCCCCCTAAGGCAGTACTTC | CASSANRGLPLRQYF
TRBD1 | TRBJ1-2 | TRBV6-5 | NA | TGTGCCAGCAGTTATGACCCGGACAGGGAAGCGGGTGGCTACACCTTC | CASSYDPDREAGGYTF
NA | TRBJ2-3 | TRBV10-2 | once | TGCGCCAGCAGTGAGGGCCAGGTCACGATGGATACGCAGTATTTT | CASSEGQVTMDTQYF